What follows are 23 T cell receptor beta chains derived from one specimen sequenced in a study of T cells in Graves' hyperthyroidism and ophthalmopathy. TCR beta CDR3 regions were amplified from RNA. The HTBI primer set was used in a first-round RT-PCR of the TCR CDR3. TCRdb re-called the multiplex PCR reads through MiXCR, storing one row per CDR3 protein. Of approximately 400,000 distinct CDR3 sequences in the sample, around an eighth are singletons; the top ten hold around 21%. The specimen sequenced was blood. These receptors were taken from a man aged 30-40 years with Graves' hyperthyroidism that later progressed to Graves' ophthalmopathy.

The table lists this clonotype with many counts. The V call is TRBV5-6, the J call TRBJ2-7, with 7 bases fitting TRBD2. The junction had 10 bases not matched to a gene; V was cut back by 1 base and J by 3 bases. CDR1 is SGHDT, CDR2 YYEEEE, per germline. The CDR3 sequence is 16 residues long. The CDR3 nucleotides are TGTGCCAGCAGCTTGCGGGGGGACGTTTTCCGCTACGAGCAGTACTTC. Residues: CASSLRGDVFRYEQYF.

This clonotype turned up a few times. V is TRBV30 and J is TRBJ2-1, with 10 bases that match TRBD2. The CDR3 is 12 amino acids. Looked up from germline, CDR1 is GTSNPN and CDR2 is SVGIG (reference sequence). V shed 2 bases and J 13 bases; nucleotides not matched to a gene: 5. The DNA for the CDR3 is TGTGCCTGGAGTAACAGCGGGGGGGCCCAGTTCTTC. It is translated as CAWSNSGGAQFF.

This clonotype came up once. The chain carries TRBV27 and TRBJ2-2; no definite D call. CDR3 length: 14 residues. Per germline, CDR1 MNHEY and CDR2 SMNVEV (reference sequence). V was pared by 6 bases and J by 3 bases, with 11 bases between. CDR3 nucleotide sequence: TGTGCCAGCAGCGACAATCCGGACACCGGGGAGCTGTTTTTT. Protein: CASSDNPDTGELFF.

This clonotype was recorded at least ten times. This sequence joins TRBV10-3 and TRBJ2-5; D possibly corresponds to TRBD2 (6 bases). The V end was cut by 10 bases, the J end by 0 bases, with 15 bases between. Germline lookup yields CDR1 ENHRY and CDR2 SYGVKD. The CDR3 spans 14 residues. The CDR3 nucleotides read TGTGCCACCCGGGCGGGACTGTACCAAGAGACCCAGTACTTC. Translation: CATRAGLYQETQYF.

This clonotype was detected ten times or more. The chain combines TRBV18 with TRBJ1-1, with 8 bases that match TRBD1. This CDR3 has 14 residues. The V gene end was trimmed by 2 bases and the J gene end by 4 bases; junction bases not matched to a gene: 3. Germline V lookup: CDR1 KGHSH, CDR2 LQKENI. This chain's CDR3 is CASSPTGGFTEAFF. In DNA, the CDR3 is TGTGCCAGCTCACCAACAGGGGGATTCACTGAAGCTTTCTTT.

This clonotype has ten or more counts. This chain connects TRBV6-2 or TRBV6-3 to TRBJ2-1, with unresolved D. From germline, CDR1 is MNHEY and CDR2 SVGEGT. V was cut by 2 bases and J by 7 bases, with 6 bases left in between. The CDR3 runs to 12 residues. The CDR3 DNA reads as TGTGCCAGCAGTTACGGGCAGAATGAGCAGTTCTTC. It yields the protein CASSYGQNEQFF.

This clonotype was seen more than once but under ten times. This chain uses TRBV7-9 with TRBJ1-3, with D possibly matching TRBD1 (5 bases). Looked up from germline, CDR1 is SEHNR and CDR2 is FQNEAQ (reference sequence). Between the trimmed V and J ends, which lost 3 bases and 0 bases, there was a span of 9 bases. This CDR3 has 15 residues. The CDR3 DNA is TGTGCCAGCAGCTTCGGGGCAAACTCTGGAAACACCATATATTTT. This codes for CASSFGANSGNTIYF.

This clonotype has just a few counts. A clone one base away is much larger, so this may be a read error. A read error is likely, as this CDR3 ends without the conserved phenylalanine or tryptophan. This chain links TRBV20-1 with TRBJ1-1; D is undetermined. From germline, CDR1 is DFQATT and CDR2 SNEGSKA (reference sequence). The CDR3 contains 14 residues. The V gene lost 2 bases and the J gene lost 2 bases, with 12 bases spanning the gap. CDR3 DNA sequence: TGCAGTGCTAGACCTGTCCCGGCAAACACTGAAGCTTTCCTT. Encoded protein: CSARPVPANTEAFL.

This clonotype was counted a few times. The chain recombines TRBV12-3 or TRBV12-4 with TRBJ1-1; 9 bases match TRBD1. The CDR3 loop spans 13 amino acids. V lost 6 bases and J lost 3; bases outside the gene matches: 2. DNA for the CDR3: TGTGCCAGCAGGTGGACAGGGGACACTGAAGCTTTCTTT. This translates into CASRWTGDTEAFF.

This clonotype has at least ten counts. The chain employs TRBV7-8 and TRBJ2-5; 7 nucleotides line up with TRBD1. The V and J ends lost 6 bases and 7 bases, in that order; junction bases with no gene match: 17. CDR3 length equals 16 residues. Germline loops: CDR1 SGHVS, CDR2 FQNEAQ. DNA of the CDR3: TGTGCCAGCAGAGGGGACAGACTGTACCAAGATGGGACCCAGTACTTC. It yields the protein CASRGDRLYQDGTQYF.

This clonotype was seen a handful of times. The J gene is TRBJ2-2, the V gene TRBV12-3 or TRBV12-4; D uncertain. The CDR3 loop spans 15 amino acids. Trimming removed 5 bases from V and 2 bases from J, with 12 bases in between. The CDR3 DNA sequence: TGTGCCAGCAGTACCCCGGGTTTTAACACCGGGGAGCTGTTTTTT. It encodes CASSTPGFNTGELFF.

The CDR3: CASSPETGQAYEQYF. CDR3 bases: TGTGCCAGCAGTCCAGAAACAGGGCAGGCGTACGAGCAGTACTTC. The rearrangement joins TRBV27 to TRBJ2-7, with a weak D call TRBD1 (6 bases). Trimming pared 5 bases from V and 4 bases from J, leaving 18 bases between. This CDR3 spans 15 amino acids. Germline assignment: CDR1 MNHEY and CDR2 SMNVEV (reference sequence).

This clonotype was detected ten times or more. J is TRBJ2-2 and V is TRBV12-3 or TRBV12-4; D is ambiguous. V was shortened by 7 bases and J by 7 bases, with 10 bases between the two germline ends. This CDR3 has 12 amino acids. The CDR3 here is CASTHPVGELFF. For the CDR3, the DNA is TGTGCCAGCACCCACCCGGTCGGGGAGCTGTTTTTT.

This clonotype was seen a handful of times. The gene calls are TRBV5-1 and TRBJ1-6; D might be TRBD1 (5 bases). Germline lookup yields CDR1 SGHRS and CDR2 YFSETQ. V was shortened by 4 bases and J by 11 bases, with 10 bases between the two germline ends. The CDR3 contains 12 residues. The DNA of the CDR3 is TGCGCCAGCAGCCCGGACAACACACCCCTCCACTTT. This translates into CASSPDNTPLHF. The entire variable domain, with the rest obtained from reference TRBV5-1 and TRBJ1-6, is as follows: KAGVTQTPRYLIKTRGQQVTLSCSPISGHRSVSWYQQTPGQGLQFLFEYFSETQRNKGNFPGRFSGRQFSNSRSEMNVSTLELGDSALYLCASSPDNTPLHFGNGTRLTVT.

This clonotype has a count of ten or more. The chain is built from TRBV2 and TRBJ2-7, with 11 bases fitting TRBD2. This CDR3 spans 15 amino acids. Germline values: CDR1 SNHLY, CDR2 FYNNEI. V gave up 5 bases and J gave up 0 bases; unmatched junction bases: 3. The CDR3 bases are TGTGCCAGCAGTCCGGGACTAGCGGCCTCCTACGAGCAGTACTTC. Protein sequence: CASSPGLAASYEQYF.

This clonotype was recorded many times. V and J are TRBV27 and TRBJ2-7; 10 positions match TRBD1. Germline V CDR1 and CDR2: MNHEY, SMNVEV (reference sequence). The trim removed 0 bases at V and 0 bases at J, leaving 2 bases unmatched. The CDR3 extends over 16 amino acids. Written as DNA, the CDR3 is TGTGCCAGCAGTTTATCGGGACAGGGGCGCTCCTACGAGCAGTACTTC. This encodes CASSLSGQGRSYEQYF.

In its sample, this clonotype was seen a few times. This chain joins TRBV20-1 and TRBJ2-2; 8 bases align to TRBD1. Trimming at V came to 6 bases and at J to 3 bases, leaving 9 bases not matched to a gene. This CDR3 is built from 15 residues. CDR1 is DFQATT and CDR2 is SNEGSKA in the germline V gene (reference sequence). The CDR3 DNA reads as TGCAGTGCCAAAGACAGGGGCGGTTACACCGGGGAGCTGTTTTTT. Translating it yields CSAKDRGGYTGELFF.

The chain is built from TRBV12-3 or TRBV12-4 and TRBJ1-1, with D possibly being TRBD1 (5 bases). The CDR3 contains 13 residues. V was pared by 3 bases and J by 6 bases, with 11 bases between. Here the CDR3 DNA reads TGTGCCAGCAGTTTGGGGGTCCTTGCTGAAGCTTTCTTT. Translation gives CASSLGVLAEAFF.

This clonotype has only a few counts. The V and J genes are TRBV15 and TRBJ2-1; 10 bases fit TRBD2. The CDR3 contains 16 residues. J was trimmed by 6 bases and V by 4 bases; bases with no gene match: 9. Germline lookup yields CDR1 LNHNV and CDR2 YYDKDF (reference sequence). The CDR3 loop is CATSIVSGGPGNEQFF. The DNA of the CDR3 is TGTGCCACCAGCATTGTTAGCGGGGGGCCAGGCAATGAGCAGTTCTTC. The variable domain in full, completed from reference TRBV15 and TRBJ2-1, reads DAMVIQNPRYQVTQFGKPVTLSCSQTLNHNVMYWYQQKSSQAPKLLFHYYDKDFNNEADTPDNFQSRRPNTSFCFLDIRSPGLGDTAMYLCATSIVSGGPGNEQFFGPGTRLTVL.

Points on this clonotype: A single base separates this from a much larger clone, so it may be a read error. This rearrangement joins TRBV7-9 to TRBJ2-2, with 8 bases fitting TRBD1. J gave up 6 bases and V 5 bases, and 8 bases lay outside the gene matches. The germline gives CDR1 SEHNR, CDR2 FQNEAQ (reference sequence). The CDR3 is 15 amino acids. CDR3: CASSPRTGSSGELFF. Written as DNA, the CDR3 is TGTGCCAGCAGCCCGCGGACAGGGAGCTCCGGGGAGCTGTTTTTT.

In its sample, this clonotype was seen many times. CDR3 residues: CSASDRDSYEQYF. CDR3 coding DNA: TGCAGTGCTAGCGACAGGGACTCCTACGAGCAGTACTTC. The chain links TRBV20-1 to TRBJ2-7; 7 bases map to TRBD1. Unmatched junction bases numbered 2, after V lost 3 bases and J lost 0 bases. The length of the CDR3 is 13 residues. CDR1 and CDR2 (germline): DFQATT, SNEGSKA (reference sequence).

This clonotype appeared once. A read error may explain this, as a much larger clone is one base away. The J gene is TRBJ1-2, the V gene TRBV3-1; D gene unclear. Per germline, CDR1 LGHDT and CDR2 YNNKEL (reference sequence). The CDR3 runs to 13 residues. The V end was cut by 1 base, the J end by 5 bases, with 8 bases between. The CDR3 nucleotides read TGTGCCAGCAGCCAAGCTCGAGAGTATGGCTACACCTTC. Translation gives CASSQAREYGYTF.

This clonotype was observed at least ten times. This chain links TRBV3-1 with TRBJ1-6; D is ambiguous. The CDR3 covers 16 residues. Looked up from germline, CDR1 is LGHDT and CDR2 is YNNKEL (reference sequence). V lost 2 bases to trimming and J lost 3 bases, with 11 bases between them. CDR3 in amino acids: CASSQSGVGYNSPLHF. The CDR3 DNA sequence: TGTGCCAGCAGCCAATCGGGCGTCGGCTATAATTCACCCCTCCACTTT.